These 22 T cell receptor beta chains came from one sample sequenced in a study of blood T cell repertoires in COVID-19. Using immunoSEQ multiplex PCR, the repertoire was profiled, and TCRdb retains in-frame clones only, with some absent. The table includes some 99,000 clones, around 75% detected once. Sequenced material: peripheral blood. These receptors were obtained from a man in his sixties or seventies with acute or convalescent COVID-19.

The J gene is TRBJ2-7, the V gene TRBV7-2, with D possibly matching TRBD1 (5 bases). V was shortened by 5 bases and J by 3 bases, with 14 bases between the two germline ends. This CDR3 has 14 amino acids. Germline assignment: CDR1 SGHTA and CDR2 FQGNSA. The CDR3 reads CASSARSQGYEQYF. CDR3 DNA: TGTGCCAGCAGCGCCCGGTCCCAGGGCTACGAGCAGTACTTC.

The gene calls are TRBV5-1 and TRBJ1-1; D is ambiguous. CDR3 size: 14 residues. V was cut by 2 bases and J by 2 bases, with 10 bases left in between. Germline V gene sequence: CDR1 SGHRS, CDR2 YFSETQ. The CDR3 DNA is TGCGCCAGCAGCTTAGAGACACCCAACACTGAAGCTTTCTTT. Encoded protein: CASSLETPNTEAFF.

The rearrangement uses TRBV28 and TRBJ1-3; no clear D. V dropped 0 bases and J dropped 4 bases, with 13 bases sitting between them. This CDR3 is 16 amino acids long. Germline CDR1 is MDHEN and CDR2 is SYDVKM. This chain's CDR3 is CASSLWAGVSGNTIYF. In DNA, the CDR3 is TGTGCCAGCAGTTTATGGGCGGGAGTCTCAGGAAACACCATATATTTT.

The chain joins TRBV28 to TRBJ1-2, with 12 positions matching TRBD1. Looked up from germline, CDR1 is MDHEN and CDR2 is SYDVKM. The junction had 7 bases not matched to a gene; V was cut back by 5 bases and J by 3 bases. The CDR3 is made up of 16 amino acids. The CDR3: CASSQPGTGGDYGYTF. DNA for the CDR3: TGTGCCAGCAGTCAGCCCGGGACAGGGGGCGACTATGGCTACACCTTC.

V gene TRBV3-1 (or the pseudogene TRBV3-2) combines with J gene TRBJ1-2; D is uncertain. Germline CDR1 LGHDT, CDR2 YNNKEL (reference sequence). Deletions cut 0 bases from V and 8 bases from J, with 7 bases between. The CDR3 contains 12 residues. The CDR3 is CASSQDPRGYTF. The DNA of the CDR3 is TGTGCCAGCAGCCAAGACCCCCGGGGCTACACCTTC.

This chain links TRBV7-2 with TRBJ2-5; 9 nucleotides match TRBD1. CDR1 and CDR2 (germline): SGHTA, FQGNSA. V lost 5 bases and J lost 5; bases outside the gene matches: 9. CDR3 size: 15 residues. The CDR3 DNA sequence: TGTGCCAGCAGCGTAAGGGGACAGGGCGGGGAGACCCAGTACTTC. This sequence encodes CASSVRGQGGETQYF.

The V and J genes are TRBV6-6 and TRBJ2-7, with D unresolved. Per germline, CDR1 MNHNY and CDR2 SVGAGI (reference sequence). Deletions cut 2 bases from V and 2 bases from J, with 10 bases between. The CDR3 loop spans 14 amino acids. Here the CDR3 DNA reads TGTGCCAGCAGTTACCAGGAAATAGCCTACGAGCAGTACTTC. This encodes CASSYQEIAYEQYF.

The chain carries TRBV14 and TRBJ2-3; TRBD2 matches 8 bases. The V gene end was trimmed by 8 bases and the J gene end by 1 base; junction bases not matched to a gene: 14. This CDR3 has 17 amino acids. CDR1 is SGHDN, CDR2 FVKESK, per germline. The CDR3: CASSKGHGGGGTDTQYF. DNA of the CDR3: TGTGCCAGCTCCAAGGGGCACGGGGGGGGAGGCACAGATACGCAGTATTTT.

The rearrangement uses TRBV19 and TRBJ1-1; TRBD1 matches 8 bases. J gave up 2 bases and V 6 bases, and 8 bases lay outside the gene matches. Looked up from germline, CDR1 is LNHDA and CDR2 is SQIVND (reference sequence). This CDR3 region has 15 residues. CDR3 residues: CASRNPGQDNTEAFF. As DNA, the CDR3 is TGTGCCAGTAGGAATCCGGGACAGGATAACACTGAAGCTTTCTTT.

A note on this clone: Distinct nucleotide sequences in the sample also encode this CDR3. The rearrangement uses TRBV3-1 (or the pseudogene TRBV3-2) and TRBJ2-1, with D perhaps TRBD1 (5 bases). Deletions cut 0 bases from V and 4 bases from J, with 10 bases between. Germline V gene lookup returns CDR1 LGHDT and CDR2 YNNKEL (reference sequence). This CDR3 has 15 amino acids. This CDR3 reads CASSQDLPGYNEQFF. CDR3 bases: TGTGCCAGCAGCCAAGATCTCCCAGGGTACAATGAGCAGTTCTTC.

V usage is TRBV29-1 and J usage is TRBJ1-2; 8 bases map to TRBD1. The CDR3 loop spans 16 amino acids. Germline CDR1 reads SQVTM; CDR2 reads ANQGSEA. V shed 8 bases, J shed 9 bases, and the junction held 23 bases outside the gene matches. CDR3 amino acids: CSTSSGQERGRSSYTF. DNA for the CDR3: TGCAGCACTTCTTCGGGACAGGAACGAGGCCGGTCTAGCTACACCTTC. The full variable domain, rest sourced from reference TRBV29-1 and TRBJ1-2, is SAVISQKPSRDICQRGTSLTIQCQVDSQVTMMFWYRQQPGQSLTLIATANQGSEATYESGFVIDKFPISRPNLTFSTLTVSNMSPEDSSIYLCSTSSGQERGRSSYTFGSGTRLTVV.

The DNA of the CDR3 is TGTGCCAGCTGGGGGACAGGGATAGTCCACACTGAAGCTTTCTTT. This codes for CASWGTGIVHTEAFF. This chain links TRBV27 with TRBJ1-1, with 9 bases lining up with TRBD1. With V trimmed by 8 bases and J by 3 bases, 10 bases remained unmatched. Germline assignment: CDR1 MNHEY and CDR2 SMNVEV (reference sequence). The CDR3 sequence is 15 residues long.

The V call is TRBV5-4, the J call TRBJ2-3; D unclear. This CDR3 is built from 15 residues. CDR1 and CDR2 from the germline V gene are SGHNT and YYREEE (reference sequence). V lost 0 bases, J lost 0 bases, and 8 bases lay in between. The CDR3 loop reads CASSLAVGSTDTQYF. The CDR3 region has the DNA TGTGCCAGCAGCTTGGCCGTCGGGAGCACAGATACGCAGTATTTT.

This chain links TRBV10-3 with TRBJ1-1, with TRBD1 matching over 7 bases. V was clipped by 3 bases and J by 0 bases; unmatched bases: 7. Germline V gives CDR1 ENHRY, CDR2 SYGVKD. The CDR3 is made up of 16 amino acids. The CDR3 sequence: CAISDPYRGMNTEAFF. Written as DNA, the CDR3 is TGTGCCATCAGTGATCCCTACAGGGGTATGAACACTGAAGCTTTCTTT.

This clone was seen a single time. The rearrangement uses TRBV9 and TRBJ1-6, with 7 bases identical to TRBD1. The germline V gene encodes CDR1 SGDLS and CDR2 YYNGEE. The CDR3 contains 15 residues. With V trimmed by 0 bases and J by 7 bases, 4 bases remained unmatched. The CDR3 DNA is TGTGCCAGCAGCGTAGTGGAGGGGGCGAATTCACCCCTCCACTTT. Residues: CASSVVEGANSPLHF.

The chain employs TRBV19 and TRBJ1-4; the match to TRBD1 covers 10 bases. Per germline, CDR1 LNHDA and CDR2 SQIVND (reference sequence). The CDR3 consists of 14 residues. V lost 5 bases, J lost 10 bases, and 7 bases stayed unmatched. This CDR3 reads CASSADRGLGKLFF. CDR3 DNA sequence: TGTGCCAGTAGTGCCGACAGGGGGCTAGGAAAACTGTTTTTT.

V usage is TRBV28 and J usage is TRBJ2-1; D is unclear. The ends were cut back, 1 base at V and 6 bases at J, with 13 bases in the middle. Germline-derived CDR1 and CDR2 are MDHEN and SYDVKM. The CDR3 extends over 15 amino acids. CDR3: CASSLSGSESNEQFF. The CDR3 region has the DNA TGTGCCAGCAGTTTATCAGGATCTGAATCCAATGAGCAGTTCTTC.

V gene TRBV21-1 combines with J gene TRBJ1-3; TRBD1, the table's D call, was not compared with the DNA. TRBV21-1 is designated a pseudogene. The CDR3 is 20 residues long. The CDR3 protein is CASSNPLVRDPPKAGNTIYF. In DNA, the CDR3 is TGTGCCAGCAGCAACCCATTGGTCAGGGATCCACCTAAGGCCGGAAACACCATATATTTT.

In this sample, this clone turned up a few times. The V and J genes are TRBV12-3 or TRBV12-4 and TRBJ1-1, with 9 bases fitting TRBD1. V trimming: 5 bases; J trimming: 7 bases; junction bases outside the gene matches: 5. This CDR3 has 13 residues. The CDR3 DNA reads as TGTGCCAGCAGTGCGGGACAGGGAGGTGAAGCTTTCTTT. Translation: CASSAGQGGEAFF.

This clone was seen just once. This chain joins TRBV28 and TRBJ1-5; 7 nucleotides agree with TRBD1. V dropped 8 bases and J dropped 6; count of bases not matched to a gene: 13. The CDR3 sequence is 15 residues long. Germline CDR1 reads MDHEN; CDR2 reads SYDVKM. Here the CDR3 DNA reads TGTGCCAGCCGGACTTGGACAGGAGATGGTCAGCCCCAGCATTTT. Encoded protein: CASRTWTGDGQPQHF.

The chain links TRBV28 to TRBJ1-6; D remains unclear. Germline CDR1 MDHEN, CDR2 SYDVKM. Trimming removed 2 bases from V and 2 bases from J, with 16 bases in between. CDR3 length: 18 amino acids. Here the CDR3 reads CASSLRYWRDPYNSPLHF. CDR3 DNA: TGTGCCAGCAGTTTAAGATATTGGAGGGATCCCTATAATTCACCCCTCCACTTT.

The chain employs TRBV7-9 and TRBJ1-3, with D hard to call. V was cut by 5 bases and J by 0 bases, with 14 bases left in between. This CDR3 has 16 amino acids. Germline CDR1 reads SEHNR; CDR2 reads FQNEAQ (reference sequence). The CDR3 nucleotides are TGTGCCAGCAGCCCCCTCCAGAGGGCCTCTGGAAACACCATATATTTT. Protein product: CASSPLQRASGNTIYF.